A selection of T cell receptor beta chains follows, all from one sample in a study of shared clonotypes between healthy human individuals. Method: immunoSEQ multiplex PCR; TCRdb's copy keeps in-frame clones and lacks some. The table has roughly 640,000 clones, under 80% seen once. Source material: memory CD4+ T cells sorted from blood. The receptors stem from a woman aged 30 to 39 in good health. The CDR3 runs from the conserved cysteine through the conserved F or W. Fields, in order: V gene, J gene, CDR3 protein.

TRBV6-1	TRBJ1-1	CAGGATGVAEAFF
TRBV28	TRBJ2-1	CASSFLHEQFF
TRBV18	TRBJ2-7	CASSPGSGRFNEQYF
TRBV28	TRBJ1-1	CASKVGSSGTEAFF
TRBV19	TRBJ1-5	CASSFPGQPNQPQHF
TRBV27	TRBJ2-7	CASSSSSQVYEQYF
TRBV30	TRBJ2-6	CAGTSSSGANVLTF
TRBV5-4	TRBJ2-1	CASTGGASGSDEQFF
TRBV7-2	TRBJ1-2	CASSSKQGRYGYTF
TRBV6-5	TRBJ2-2	CASRGRIHTGELFF
TRBV5-8	TRBJ2-5	CASSFTSYVETQYF
TRBV19	TRBJ1-1	CASSIGPREGTEAFF
TRBV27	TRBJ2-3	CASSSGGYIGTQYF
TRBV5-1	TRBJ2-1	CASSRSGRPGEQFF
TRBV5-1	TRBJ2-5	CASSLGGNWETQYF
TRBV19	TRBJ1-1	CASTPTANTEAFF
TRBV5-5	TRBJ1-5	CASSLDPNQPQHF
TRBV5-1	TRBJ2-3	CASRPTSGRADTQYF
TRBV28	TRBJ2-2	CASSRQGATGELFF
TRBV29-1	TRBJ1-5	CSVAGLDSNQPQHF
TRBV2	TRBJ2-6	CASSRGGISSGANVLTF
TRBV6-5	TRBJ1-2	CASSYDPQEGYGYTF
TRBV5-1	TRBJ1-1	CASATGDMNTEAFF
TRBV19	TRBJ2-5	CASSISGAETQYF
TRBV7-9	TRBJ1-2	CASSFSTGTEDGYTF
TRBV28	TRBJ1-1	CASTHRGKIPEAFF
TRBV25-1	TRBJ2-7	CASSPGTSGPRAYEQYF
TRBV7-8	TRBJ1-2	CASSLVSTGVDYGYTF
TRBV9	TRBJ2-7	CASSVVGGINEQYF
TRBV10-3	TRBJ1-3	CAISDGGSGNTIYF
TRBV5-1	TRBJ2-2	CASSRQGGELFF
TRBV5-1	TRBJ1-2	CASSYAQGARNYGYTF